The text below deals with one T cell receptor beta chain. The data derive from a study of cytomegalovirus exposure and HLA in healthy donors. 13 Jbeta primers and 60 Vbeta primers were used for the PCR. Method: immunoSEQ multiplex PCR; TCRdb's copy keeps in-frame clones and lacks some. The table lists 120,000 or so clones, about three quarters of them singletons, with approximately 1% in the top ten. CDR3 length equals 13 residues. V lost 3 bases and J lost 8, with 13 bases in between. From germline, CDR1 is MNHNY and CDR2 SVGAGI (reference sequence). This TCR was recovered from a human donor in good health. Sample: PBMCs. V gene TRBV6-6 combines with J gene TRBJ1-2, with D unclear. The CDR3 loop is CASSYRTSGGYTF. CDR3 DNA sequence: TGTGCCAGCAGTTATAGGACCTCGGGGGGCTACACCTTC.